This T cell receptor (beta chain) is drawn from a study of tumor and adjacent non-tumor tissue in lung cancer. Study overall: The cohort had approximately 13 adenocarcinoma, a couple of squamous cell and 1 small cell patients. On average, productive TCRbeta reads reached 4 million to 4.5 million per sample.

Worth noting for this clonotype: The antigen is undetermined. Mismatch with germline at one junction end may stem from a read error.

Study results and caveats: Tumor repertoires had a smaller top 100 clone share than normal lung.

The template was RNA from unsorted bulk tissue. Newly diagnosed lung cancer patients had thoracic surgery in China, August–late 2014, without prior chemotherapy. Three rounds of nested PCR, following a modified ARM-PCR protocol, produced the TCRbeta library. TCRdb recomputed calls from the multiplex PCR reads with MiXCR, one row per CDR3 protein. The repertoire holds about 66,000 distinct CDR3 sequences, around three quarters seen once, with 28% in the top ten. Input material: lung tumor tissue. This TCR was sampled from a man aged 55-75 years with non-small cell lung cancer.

The CDR3 is CSARAGCSEHYF. The CDR3 DNA follows: TGCAGTGCTCGGGCGGGATGTAGCGAGCACTACTTC. The V gene is TRBV20-1, the J gene TRBJ2-7; tentatively, D is TRBD2 (6 bases). The germline CDR1 and CDR2 sequences are DFQATT and SNEGSKA (reference sequence). CDR3 length equals 12 residues.